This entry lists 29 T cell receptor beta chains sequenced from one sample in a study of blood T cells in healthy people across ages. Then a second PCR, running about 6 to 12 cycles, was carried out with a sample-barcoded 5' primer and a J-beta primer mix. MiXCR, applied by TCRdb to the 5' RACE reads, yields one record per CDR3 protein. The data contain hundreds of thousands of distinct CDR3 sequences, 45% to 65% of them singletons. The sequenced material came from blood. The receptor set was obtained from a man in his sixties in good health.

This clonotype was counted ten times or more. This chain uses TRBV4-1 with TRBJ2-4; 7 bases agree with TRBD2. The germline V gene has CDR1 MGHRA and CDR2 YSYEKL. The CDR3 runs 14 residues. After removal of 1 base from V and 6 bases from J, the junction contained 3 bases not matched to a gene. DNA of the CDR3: TGCGCCAGCAGCCAAGCCAGCGGGGTAAACATTCAGTACTTC. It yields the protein CASSQASGVNIQYF.

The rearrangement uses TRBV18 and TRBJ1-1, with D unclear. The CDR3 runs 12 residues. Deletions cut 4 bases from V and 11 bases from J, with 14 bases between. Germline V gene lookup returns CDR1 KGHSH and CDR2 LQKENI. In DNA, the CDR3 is TGTGCCAGCTCACTCGACTCGGGCGACGCTTTCTTT. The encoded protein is CASSLDSGDAFF.

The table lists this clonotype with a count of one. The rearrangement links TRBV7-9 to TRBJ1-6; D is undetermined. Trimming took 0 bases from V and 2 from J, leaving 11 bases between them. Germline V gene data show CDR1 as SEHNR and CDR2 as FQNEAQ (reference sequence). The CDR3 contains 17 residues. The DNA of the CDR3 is TGTGCCAGCAGCTTAGCCCAGGCAGCAACCTATAATTCACCCCTCCACTTT. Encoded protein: CASSLAQAATYNSPLHF.

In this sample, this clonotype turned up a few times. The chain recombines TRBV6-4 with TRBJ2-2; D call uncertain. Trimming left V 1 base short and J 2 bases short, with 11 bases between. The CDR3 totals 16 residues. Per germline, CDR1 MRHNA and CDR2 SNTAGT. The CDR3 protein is CASSDLGLGNTGELFF. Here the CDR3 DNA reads TGTGCCAGCAGTGACTTGGGTCTAGGAAACACCGGGGAGCTGTTTTTT.

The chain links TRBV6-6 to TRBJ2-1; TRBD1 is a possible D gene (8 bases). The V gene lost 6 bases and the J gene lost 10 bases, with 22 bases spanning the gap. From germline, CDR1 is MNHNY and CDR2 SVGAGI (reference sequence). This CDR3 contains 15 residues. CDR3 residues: CASRIGGTGPKEQFF. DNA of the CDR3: TGTGCCAGCAGAATCGGGGGGACAGGACCAAAGGAGCAGTTCTTC.

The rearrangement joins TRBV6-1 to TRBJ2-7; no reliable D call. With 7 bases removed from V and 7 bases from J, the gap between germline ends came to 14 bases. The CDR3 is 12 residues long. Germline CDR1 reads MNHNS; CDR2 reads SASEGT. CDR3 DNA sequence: TGTGCCAGCACCGCCACTGTCGGGGAGCAGTACTTC. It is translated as CASTATVGEQYF.

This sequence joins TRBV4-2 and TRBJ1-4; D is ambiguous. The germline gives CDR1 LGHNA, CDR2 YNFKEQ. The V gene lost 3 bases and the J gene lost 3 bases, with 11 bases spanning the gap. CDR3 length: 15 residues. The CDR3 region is CASSQTRGSNEKLFF. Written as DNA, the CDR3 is TGTGCCAGCAGCCAGACGCGGGGATCTAATGAAAAACTGTTTTTT.

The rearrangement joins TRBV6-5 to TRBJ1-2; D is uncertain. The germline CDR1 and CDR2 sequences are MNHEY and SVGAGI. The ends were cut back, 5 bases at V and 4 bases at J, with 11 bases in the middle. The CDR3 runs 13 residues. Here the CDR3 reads CASSDAGSYGYTF. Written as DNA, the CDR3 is TGTGCCAGCAGTGACGCGGGATCCTATGGCTACACCTTC.

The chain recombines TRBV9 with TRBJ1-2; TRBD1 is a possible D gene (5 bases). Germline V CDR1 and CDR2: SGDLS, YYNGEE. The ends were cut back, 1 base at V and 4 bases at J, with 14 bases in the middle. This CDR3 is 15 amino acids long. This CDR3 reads CASSVSAGLSYGYTF. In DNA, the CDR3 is TGTGCCAGCAGCGTATCCGCAGGGTTAAGCTATGGCTACACCTTC.

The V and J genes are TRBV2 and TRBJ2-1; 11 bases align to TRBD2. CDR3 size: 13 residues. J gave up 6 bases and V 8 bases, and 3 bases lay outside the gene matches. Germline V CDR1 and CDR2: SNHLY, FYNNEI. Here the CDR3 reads CASGTSGGNEQFF. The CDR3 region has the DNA TGTGCCAGCGGAACTAGCGGGGGCAATGAGCAGTTCTTC.

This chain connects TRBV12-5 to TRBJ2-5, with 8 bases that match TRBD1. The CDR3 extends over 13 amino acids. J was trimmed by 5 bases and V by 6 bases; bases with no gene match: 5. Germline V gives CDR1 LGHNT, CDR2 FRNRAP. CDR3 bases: TGTGCTAGTGGATCGGGACAGGAGGAGACCCAGTACTTC. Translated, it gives CASGSGQEETQYF.

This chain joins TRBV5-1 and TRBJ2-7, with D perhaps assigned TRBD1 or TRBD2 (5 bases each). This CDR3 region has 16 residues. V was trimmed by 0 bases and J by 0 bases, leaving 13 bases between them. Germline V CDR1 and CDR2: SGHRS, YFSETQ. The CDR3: CASSLAGTVSSYEQYF. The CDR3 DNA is TGCGCCAGCAGCTTGGCCGGGACGGTGAGCTCCTACGAGCAGTACTTC.

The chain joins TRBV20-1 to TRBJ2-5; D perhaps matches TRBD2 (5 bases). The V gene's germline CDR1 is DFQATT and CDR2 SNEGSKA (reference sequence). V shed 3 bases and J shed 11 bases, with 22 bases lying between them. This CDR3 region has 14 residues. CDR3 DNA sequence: TGCAGTGCTAGTTTAGGACTTCTGCTCAATGAGCAGTACTTC. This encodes CSASLGLLLNEQYF.

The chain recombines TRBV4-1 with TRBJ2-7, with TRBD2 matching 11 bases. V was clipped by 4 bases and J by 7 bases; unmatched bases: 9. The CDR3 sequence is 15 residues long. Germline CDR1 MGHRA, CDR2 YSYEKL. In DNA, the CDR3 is TGCGCCAGCAGCCCGATAGCGGGGGGGGATGGTGAGCAGTACTTC. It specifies CASSPIAGGDGEQYF.

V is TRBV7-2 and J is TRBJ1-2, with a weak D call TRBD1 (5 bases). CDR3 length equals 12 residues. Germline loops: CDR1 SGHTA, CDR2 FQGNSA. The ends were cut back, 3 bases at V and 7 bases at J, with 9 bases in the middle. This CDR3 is CASSLQGFGYTF. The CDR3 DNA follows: TGTGCCAGCAGCTTGCAGGGTTTTGGCTACACCTTC.

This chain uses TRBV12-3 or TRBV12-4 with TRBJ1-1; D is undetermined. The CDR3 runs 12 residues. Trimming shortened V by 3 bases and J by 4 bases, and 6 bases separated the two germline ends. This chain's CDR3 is CASSFGVTEAFF. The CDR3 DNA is TGTGCCAGCAGTTTTGGGGTCACTGAAGCTTTCTTT.

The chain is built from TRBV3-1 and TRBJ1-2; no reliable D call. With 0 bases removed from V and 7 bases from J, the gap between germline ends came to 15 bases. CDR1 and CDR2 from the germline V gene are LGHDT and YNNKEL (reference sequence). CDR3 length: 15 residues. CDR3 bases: TGTGCCAGCAGCCAAGATTTTTCCAAAAGCGGTGGCTACACCTTC. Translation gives CASSQDFSKSGGYTF.

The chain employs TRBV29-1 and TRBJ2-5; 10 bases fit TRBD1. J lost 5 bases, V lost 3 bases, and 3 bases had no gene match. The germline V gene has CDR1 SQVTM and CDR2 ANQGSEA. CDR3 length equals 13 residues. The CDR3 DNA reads TGCAGCGTTGAGGGACAGGGGTGGGAGACCCAGTACTTC. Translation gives CSVEGQGWETQYF.

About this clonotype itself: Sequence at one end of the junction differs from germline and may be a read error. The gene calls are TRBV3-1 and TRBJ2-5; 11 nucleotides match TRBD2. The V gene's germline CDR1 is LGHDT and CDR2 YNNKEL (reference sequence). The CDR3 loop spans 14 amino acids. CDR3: CACSASGGTETQYF. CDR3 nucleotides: TGTGCCTGCAGCGCTAGCGGGGGGACGGAGACCCAGTACTTC.

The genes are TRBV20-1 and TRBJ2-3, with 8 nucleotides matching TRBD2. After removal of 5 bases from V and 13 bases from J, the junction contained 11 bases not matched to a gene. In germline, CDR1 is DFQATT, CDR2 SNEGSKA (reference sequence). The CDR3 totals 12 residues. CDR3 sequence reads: CSARVPGAGEYF. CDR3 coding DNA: TGCAGTGCTCGAGTTCCGGGAGCGGGGGAGTATTTT.

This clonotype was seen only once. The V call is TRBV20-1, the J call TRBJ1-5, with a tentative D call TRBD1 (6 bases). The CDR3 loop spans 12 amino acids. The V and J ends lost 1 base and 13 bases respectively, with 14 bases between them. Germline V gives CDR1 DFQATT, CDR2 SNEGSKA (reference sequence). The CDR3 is CSARVGGQKQHF. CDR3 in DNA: TGCAGTGCTAGAGTAGGTGGACAGAAGCAGCATTTT.

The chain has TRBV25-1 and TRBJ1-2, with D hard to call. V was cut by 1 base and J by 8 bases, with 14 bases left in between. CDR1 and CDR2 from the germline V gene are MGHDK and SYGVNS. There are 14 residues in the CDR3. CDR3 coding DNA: TGTGCCAGCAGTGAATGGAAGGGATTAGGAGGCTACACCTTC. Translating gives CASSEWKGLGGYTF.

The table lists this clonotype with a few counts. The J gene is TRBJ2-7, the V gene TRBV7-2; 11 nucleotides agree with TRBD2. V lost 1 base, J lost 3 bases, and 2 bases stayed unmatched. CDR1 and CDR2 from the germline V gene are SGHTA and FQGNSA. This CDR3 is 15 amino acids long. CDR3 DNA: TGTGCCAGCAGCTTAGGACTAGCGGGGAACTACGAGCAGTACTTC. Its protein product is CASSLGLAGNYEQYF. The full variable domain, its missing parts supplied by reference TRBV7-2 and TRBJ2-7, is GAGVSQSPSNKVTEKGKDVELRCDPISGHTALYWYRQSLGQGLEFLIYFQGNSAPDKSGLPSDRFSAERTGGSVSTLTIQRTQQEDSAVYLCASSLGLAGNYEQYFGPGTRLTVT.

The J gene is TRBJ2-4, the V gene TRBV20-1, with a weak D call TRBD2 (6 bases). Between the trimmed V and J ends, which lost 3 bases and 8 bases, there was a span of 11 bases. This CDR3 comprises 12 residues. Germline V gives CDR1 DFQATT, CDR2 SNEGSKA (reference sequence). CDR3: CSASPGGDIQYF. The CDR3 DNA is TGCAGTGCTAGCCCCGGAGGGGACATTCAGTACTTC.

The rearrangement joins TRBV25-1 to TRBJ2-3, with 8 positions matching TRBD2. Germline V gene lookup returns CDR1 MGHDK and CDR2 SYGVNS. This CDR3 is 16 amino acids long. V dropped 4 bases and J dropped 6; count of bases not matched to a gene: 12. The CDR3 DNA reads TGTGCCAGCAGTGGTTGGGGCGGGGGGTTGAGGGATACGCAGTATTTT. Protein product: CASSGWGGGLRDTQYF.

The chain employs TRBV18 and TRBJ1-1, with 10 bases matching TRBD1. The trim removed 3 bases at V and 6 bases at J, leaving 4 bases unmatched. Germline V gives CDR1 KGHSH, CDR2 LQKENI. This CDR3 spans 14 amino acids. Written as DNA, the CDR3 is TGTGCCAGCTCACCGGACAGGGGGAGGCCTGAAGCTTTCTTT. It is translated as CASSPDRGRPEAFF.

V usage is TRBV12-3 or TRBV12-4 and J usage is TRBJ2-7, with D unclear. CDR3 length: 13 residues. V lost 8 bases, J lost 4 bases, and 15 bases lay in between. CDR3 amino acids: CASRHGWGYEQYF. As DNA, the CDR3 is TGTGCCAGCCGGCACGGGTGGGGTTACGAGCAGTACTTC.

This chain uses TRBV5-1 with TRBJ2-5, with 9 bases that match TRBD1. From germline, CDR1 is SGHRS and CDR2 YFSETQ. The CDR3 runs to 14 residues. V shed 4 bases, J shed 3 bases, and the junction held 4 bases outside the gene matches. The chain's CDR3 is CASSRQGVEETQYF. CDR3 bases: TGCGCCAGCAGCCGACAGGGGGTAGAAGAGACCCAGTACTTC.

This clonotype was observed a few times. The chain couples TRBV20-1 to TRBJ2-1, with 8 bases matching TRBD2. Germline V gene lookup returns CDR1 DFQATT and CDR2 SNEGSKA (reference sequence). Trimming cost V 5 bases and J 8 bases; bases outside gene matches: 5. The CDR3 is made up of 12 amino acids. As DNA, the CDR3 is TGCAGTGCTGACGGGCGGGGGGATGAGCAGTTCTTC. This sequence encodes CSADGRGDEQFF.